Listed below are T cell receptor beta chains from one sample, sequenced in a study of blood T cells in healthy people across ages. TCRdb independently ran MiXCR on the 5' RACE reads; one entry per CDR3 protein. The repertoire holds around 790,000 distinct CDR3 sequences, with 40% to 50% as singletons. Specimen: blood. All receptors come from a man aged 60-69 years in good health. Both conserved end residues are part of each CDR3. A D gene is named only where the DNA matches it firmly. Clone size, where shown, is once, few, many, or a class for clones that have expanded.

CASSSTASGNNEQFF,TGTGCCAGCAGTTCTACGGCTAGCGGGAACAATGAGCAGTTCTTC,TRBD2,TRBV6-2/TRBV6-3,-,TRBJ2-1
CASSQTPGTGYEQYF,TGCGCCAGCAGCCAGACCCCCGGGACAGGGTACGAGCAGTACTTC,TRBD1,TRBV4-1,few,TRBJ2-7
CSVVPDPGHINEQFF,TGCAGCGTTGTTCCGGATCCGGGACATATCAATGAGCAGTTCTTC,-,TRBV29-1,once,TRBJ2-1
CASGPSGGRKTRYF,TGTGCCAGCGGTCCTAGCGGGGGGCGTAAGACGCGGTATTTT,TRBD2,TRBV6-5,-,TRBJ2-3
CSVGPGQGNYGYTF,TGCAGCGTTGGACCGGGACAGGGGAACTATGGCTACACCTTC,TRBD1,TRBV29-1,few,TRBJ1-2
CASSPRTAAYNEQFF,TGTGCCAGCAGTCCCAGGACGGCAGCCTACAATGAGCAGTTCTTC,-,TRBV27,-,TRBJ2-1
CASSLERGPHYEQYF,TGTGCCAGCAGCCTCGAGCGGGGGCCACACTACGAGCAGTACTTC,TRBD2,TRBV7-2,few,TRBJ2-7
CASSLRRAGGRETQYF,TGTGCCAGCAGCCTTCGACGGGCAGGGGGCCGAGAGACCCAGTACTTC,TRBD1,TRBV7-9,few,TRBJ2-5
CASSHRDGDAEQYF,TGTGCCAGCAGTCACCGGGACGGGGACGCCGAGCAGTACTTC,-,TRBV27,few,TRBJ2-7
CASSEDRDHGYTF,TGTGCCAGCAGCGAAGACAGGGACCATGGCTACACCTTC,TRBD1,TRBV7-9,-,TRBJ1-2
CSAITRDRSYEQYF,TGCAGTGCTATTACCCGGGACAGGAGCTACGAGCAGTACTTC,TRBD1,TRBV20-1,-,TRBJ2-7
CASSRSSGGAYEQFF,TGTGCCAGCAGCAGAAGTAGCGGGGGGGCCTATGAGCAGTTCTTC,TRBD2,TRBV7-2,-,TRBJ2-1
CASSQLPSTDTQYF,TGTGCCAGCTCTCAATTACCTAGCACAGATACGCAGTATTTT,-,TRBV18,once,TRBJ2-3
CSARGAGGVEQYF,TGCAGTGCTAGAGGCGCGGGGGGAGTGGAGCAGTACTTC,TRBD2,TRBV20-1,few,TRBJ2-5
CASSEIGQGLGPQHF,TGTGCCAGCAGTGAAATCGGACAGGGTCTAGGGCCCCAGCATTTT,TRBD1,TRBV6-1,-,TRBJ1-5
CASSSSTVSTDTQYF,TGTGCCAGCAGCTCGTCGACGGTTAGCACAGATACGCAGTATTTT,-,TRBV6-5,few,TRBJ2-3
CASSLDRVRSWEEAFF,TGTGCCAGCAGCCTCGACAGAGTCCGGTCCTGGGAAGAAGCTTTCTTT,-,TRBV7-2,-,TRBJ1-1
CASSLKGPEYF,TGCGCCAGCAGTTTAAAGGGTCCTGAGTACTTC,-,TRBV28,once,TRBJ2-7
CASSSSRRYEQYF,TGTGCCAGCAGCTCCTCAAGGAGGTACGAACAGTACTTC,-,TRBV7-2,-,TRBJ2-7
CSARVPTGHYGYTF,TGCAGTGCTAGAGTTCCTACAGGACACTATGGCTACACCTTC,-,TRBV20-1,-,TRBJ1-2
CASSLARVGQDTSPLHF,TGTGCCAGCAGCTTAGCTCGCGTGGGACAGGATACTTCACCCCTCCACTTT,TRBD1,TRBV7-8,-,TRBJ1-6
CASSYGGRGYQETQYF,TGTGCCAGCAGCTATGGTGGCAGGGGGTACCAAGAGACCCAGTACTTC,TRBD1,TRBV7-2,few,TRBJ2-5
CSVAGQKRDGYTF,TGCAGCGTGGCTGGACAGAAAAGGGATGGCTACACCTTC,-,TRBV29-1,few,TRBJ1-2
CASSSGGALNYNEQFF,TGCGCCAGCAGCTCGGGCGGTGCACTGAATTACAATGAGCAGTTCTTC,-,TRBV5-1,many,TRBJ2-1
CASRYRTGLLFF,TGTGCCAGCAGATACCGGACTGGATTACTGTTTTTT,-,TRBV6-1,-,TRBJ1-4
CASSPFAEGRYEQYF,TGCGCCAGCAGCCCCTTCGCGGAGGGACGATACGAGCAGTACTTC,-,TRBV5-1,few,TRBJ2-7
CASSLGARTEAFF,TGTGCCAGCAGCCTGGGGGCGCGGACTGAAGCTTTCTTT,-,TRBV6-2/TRBV6-3,-,TRBJ1-1
CASSLGASVQETQYF,TGCGCCAGCAGCTTGGGGGCCAGCGTTCAAGAGACCCAGTACTTC,-,TRBV5-1,-,TRBJ2-5
CASSPPREEQFF,TGTGCCAGCTCACCACCCAGGGAAGAGCAGTTCTTC,-,TRBV18,-,TRBJ2-1
CSAKGVNYGYTF,TGCAGTGCTAAGGGAGTTAACTATGGCTACACCTTC,-,TRBV20-1,-,TRBJ1-2
CASAIGTGELFF,TGTGCCAGCGCGATAGGGACCGGAGAGCTGTTTTTT,-,TRBV6-2/TRBV6-3,once,TRBJ2-2
CASRGNRDRQYEQYF,TGTGCCAGCAGGGGGAACCGGGACAGGCAATACGAGCAGTACTTC,TRBD1,TRBV6-6,-,TRBJ2-7